This T cell receptor (beta chain) was recovered during a study of control samples from healthy donors and cancer patients. Only in-frame clones appear in the TCRdb table, and some are missing; sequencing was by immunoSEQ multiplex PCR. Counted here are approximately 180,000 clones, more than 85% occurring once; the ten biggest clones make up roughly 2.1%. Material: blood. The TCR sequence derives from a woman in her 40s in good health.

Here the CDR3 DNA reads TGCGCCAGCAGTCCCGCCGGGACCGACCCCTACGAGCAGTACTTC. Its translation: CASSPAGTDPYEQYF. The chain links TRBV4-1 to TRBJ2-7; D could derive from TRBD1 or TRBD2 (5 bases each). The CDR3 is 15 residues long. Germline V gene sequence: CDR1 MGHRA, CDR2 YSYEKL. V shed 6 bases and J shed 2 bases, with 17 bases lying between them.